Listed below are T cell receptor beta chains from one sample, sequenced in a study of T-cell reconstitution after alpha-beta-depleted transplantation in children. TCRdb independently ran MiXCR on the PCR reads; one entry per CDR3 protein. The sample consists of just over 350,000 distinct CDR3 sequences, 10% to 15% of them appearing once. The starting material was PBMCs, obtained from the stem cell graft. Every receptor here comes from a human donor who donated a stem cell graft to a child with Fanconi anemia. CDR3s include the opening cysteine and the closing phenylalanine or tryptophan. Fields, in order: clone size, J gene, V gene, D gene, CDR3 protein, CDR3 DNA. The D gene is left open where the match is weak. Where a row states a size, it is once, few, many or the class of an expanded clone; other rows omit it.

many TRBJ1-4 TRBV6-1 TRBD1 CASSSGQGNEKLFF TGTGCCAGCAGCTCCGGACAGGGTAATGAAAAACTGTTTTTT
- TRBJ2-5 TRBV10-1 TRBD2 CASSERIAGGQETQYF TGCGCCAGCAGTGAGAGAATAGCGGGGGGTCAAGAGACCCAGTACTTC
few TRBJ2-7 TRBV5-1 - CASSYDIAYEQYF TGCGCCAGCAGCTACGACATAGCCTACGAGCAGTACTTC
- TRBJ2-3 TRBV5-1 - CASSFDKEGTDTQYF TGCGCCAGCAGCTTTGACAAGGAGGGCACAGATACGCAGTATTTT
- TRBJ1-5 TRBV12-3/TRBV12-4 - CASSGGAWPQHF TGTGCCAGCTCCGGGGGGGCATGGCCCCAGCATTTT
- TRBJ2-1 TRBV29-1 TRBD1 CSVAPGTGHNEQFF TGCAGCGTTGCTCCTGGGACAGGACACAATGAGCAGTTCTTC
- TRBJ1-2 TRBV30 - CAWSVEANYGYTF TGTGCCTGGAGTGTAGAGGCGAACTATGGCTACACCTTC
- TRBJ2-2 TRBV10-3 - CAISPGLNTGELFF TGTGCCATCAGCCCCGGGCTGAACACCGGGGAGCTGTTTTTT
few TRBJ2-4 TRBV6-2/TRBV6-3 - CASSYSPQPDKVWVKDIQYF TGTGCCAGCAGTTACTCTCCCCAACCCGACAAAGTTTGGGTAAAGGACATTCAGTACTTC
few TRBJ1-1 TRBV29-1 TRBD1 CSVEVAGGNTEAFF TGCAGCGTTGAAGTTGCAGGGGGGAACACTGAAGCTTTCTTT
- TRBJ2-1 TRBV6-4 - CASSDDGFGEQFF TGTGCCAGCAGTGACGATGGGTTCGGTGAGCAGTTCTTC
few TRBJ2-1 TRBV13 TRBD1 CASSLGGQLTNEQFF TGTGCCAGCAGCTTAGGGGGACAGCTTACGAATGAGCAGTTCTTC
few TRBJ1-2 TRBV2 TRBD1 CASDLGQGGYTF TGTGCCAGTGACCTTGGACAGGGAGGCTACACCTTC
few TRBJ2-2 TRBV11-2 TRBD2 CASTWTSGATGELFF TGTGCCAGCACCTGGACTAGCGGGGCCACCGGGGAGCTGTTTTTT
- TRBJ2-5 TRBV5-1 TRBD1 CSSSLGGTGFQETQYF TGCTCCAGCAGCCTCGGCGGGACAGGGTTCCAAGAGACCCAGTACTTC
- TRBJ1-2 TRBV7-2 - CASSLVASSTHYGYTF TGTGCCAGCAGCTTAGTAGCCAGCTCAACCCACTATGGCTACACCTTC
many TRBJ1-2 TRBV20-1 - CSAEEGLGGYTF TGCAGTGCAGAAGAAGGATTAGGTGGCTACACCTTC
many TRBJ2-3 TRBV5-4 TRBD2 CASSLGPGGTDTQYF TGTGCCAGCAGCTTGGGTCCGGGGGGAACAGATACGCAGTATTTT
many TRBJ1-1 TRBV5-5 - CASSLGGRILNTEAFF TGTGCCAGCAGCTTGGGGGGCAGGATCTTGAACACTGAAGCTTTCTTT